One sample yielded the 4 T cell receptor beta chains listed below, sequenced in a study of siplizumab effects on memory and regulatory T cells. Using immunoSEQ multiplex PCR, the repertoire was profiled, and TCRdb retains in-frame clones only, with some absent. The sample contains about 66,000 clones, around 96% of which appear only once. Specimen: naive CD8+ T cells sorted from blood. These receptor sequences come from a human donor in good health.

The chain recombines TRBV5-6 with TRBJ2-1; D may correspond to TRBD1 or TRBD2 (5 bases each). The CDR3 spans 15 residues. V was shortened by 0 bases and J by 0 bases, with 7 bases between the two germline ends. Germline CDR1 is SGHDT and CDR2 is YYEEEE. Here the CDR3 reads CASSLGGNSYNEQFF. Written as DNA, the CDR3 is TGTGCCAGCAGCTTGGGGGGGAACTCCTACAATGAGCAGTTCTTC.

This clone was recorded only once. The CDR3 protein is CASSLPPGLAGGETQYF. The CDR3 DNA reads as TGTGCCAGCAGCTTACCCCCGGGACTAGCGGGGGGAGAGACCCAGTACTTC. The chain uses TRBV7-9 and TRBJ2-5; 15 nucleotides agree with TRBD2. CDR1 is SEHNR, CDR2 FQNEAQ, per germline (reference sequence). The V segment lost 2 bases and the J segment 4 bases; nucleotides outside the gene matches: 5. This CDR3 is 17 amino acids long. The full variable domain, completed using reference TRBV7-9 and TRBJ2-5, is DTGVSQNPRHKITKRGQNVTFRCDPISEHNRLYWYRQTLGQGPEFLTYFQNEAQLEKSRLLSDRFSAERPKGSFSTLEIQRTEQGDSAMYLCASSLPPGLAGGETQYFGPGTRLLVL.

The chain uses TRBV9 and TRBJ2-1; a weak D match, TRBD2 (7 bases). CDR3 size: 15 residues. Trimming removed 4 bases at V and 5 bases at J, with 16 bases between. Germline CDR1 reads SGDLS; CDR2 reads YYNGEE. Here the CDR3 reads CASSPTGGPNNEQFF. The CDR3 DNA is TGTGCCAGCAGCCCGACCGGGGGGCCAAACAATGAGCAGTTCTTC.

DNA of the CDR3: TGTGCCAGAAAGGGTAGAGAGGGAGGCGGAGAGACCCAGTACTTC. Translated: CARKGREGGGETQYF. The chain carries TRBV19 and TRBJ2-5; tentative D call: TRBD2 (6 bases). This CDR3 region has 15 residues. Germline V gene lookup returns CDR1 LNHDA and CDR2 SQIVND (reference sequence). V lost 9 bases, J lost 4 bases, and 21 bases lay in between.